This TCR beta chain was recovered during a study of tumor and adjacent non-tumor tissue in lung cancer. Overall study: Each sample yielded 4 million to 4.5 million productive TCRbeta reads on average.

The template was RNA from unsorted bulk tissue. TCRbeta libraries were built with three rounds of nested PCR, modified from ARM-PCR. A single record per CDR3 protein comes from TCRdb applying MiXCR to the multiplex PCR reads. This sample has more than 95,000 distinct CDR3 sequences, with around three fifths found just once. Looked up from germline, CDR1 is SGHAT and CDR2 is FQNNGV. CDR3 length: 14 residues. This clonotype was seen just once. One end of the junction varies from germline; a read error may be responsible. The gene calls are TRBV11-2 and TRBJ1-2, with 8 bases matching TRBD1. The clonotype was recovered from a man under 40 with non-small cell lung cancer. The specimen was lung tumor tissue. As DNA, the CDR3 is TGTACCAGCAGCCGGACAGGGATTAACTATGGCTACGCCTTC. It specifies CTSSRTGINYGYAF. Using reference TRBV11-2 and TRBJ1-2 for the parts outside the CDR3, the full variable domain is EAGVAQSPRYKIIEKRQSVAFWCNPISGHATLYWYQQILGQGPKLLIQFQNNGVVDDSQLPKDRFSAERLKGVDSTLKIQPAKLEDSAVYLCTSSRTGINYGYAFGSGTRLTVV.